The rows below give T cell receptor beta chains drawn from one sample of a study of Ad26.COV2.S vaccination and SARS-CoV-2 variants. TCRdb's table, derived via immunoSEQ multiplex PCR, lists solely in-frame clones and lacks some. The table shows around 320,000 clones, with around 87% occurring only once. The source was peripheral blood, collected in a trial of Ad26.COV2.S vaccine versus placebo. The receptors shown here come from a person aged 18-65 years who received the Ad26.COV2.S COVID-19 vaccine or a placebo. Both conserved end residues are part of each CDR3. D genes are given only for firm matches. Expanded clones are given a class, and other clones once, few, many or no size at all.

len | d_gene | j_gene | v_gene | abundance | CDR3aa | CDR3nt
15 | . | TRBJ1-4 | TRBV7-8 | . | CASSLEYFLNEKLFF | TGTGCCAGCAGCTTAGAGTATTTCCTTAATGAAAAACTGTTTTTT
13 | . | TRBJ1-6 | TRBV4-1 | once | CASSQDFGSPLHF | TGCGCCAGCAGCCAAGACTTCGGTTCACCCCTCCACTTT
12 | . | TRBJ2-1 | TRBV3-1/TRBV3-2 | . | CASSPGYNEQFF | TGTGCCAGCAGTCCAGGGTACAATGAGCAGTTCTTC
16 | . | TRBJ2-1 | TRBV5-4 | . | CASSPAPGNRNNEQFF | TGTGCCAGCAGCCCTGCTCCGGGTAATCGGAACAATGAGCAGTTCTTC
13 | . | TRBJ2-1 | TRBV27 | . | CASSFEGFDEQFF | TGTGCCAGCAGTTTTGAGGGGTTTGATGAGCAATTCTTC
13 | TRBD1 | TRBJ1-4 | TRBV29-1 | few | CSVHGTGNEKLFF | TGCAGCGTGCACGGGACAGGAAATGAAAAACTGTTTTTT
15 | . | TRBJ2-3 | TRBV3-1/TRBV3-2 | . | CASSQRRTSTDTQYF | TGTGCCAGCAGCCAGAGGCGTACTAGCACAGATACGCAGTATTTT
18 | TRBD2 | TRBJ2-4 | TRBV7-8 | . | CASSPTSGGILAKNIQYF | TGTGCCAGCAGCCCGACTAGCGGGGGGATCTTAGCCAAAAACATTCAGTACTTC
14 | . | TRBJ1-1 | TRBV7-9 | few | CASSLWGMNTEAFF | TGTGCCAGCAGCTTATGGGGTATGAACACTGAAGCTTTCTTT
15 | . | TRBJ1-1 | TRBV10-3 | . | CAISGISGGSTEAFF | TGTGCCATCAGTGGAATCAGTGGGGGTAGCACTGAAGCTTTCTTT
13 | . | TRBJ1-2 | TRBV3-1/TRBV3-2 | . | CASSPRVESGYTF | TGTGCCAGCAGCCCCCGGGTTGAATCTGGGTACACCTTC
18 | TRBD1 | TRBJ1-1 | TRBV4-2 | . | CASSHPQGPGQSNTEAFF | TGTGCCAGCAGCCATCCTCAAGGACCGGGACAGTCAAACACTGAAGCTTTCTTT
13 | . | TRBJ2-4 | TRBV7-3 | . | CASSLGTKNIQYF | TGTGCCAGCAGCTTAGGGACTAAAAACATTCAGTACTTC
15 | TRBD1 | TRBJ2-7 | TRBV19 | . | CASSIGLTGVVEQYF | TGTGCCAGTAGTATAGGCCTGACAGGGGTGGTCGAGCAGTACTTC
16 | . | TRBJ1-1 | TRBV9 | . | CASSVRGETMNTEAFF | TGTGCCAGCAGCGTAAGGGGGGAGACTATGAACACTGAAGCTTTCTTT
17 | . | TRBJ2-2 | TRBV7-2 | . | CASSLVFGGRRTGELFF | TGTGCCAGCAGCTTAGTCTTCGGGGGGCGGAGAACCGGGGAGCTGTTTTTT
15 | TRBD1 | TRBJ2-2 | TRBV6-4 | . | CASSETGGGAGELFF | TGTGCCAGCAGTGAAACAGGGGGAGGTGCCGGGGAGCTGTTTTTT
13 | . | TRBJ1-3 | TRBV7-9 | . | CASSLSSGNTIYF | TGTGCCAGCAGCTTATCCTCTGGAAACACCATATATTTT
16 | . | TRBJ2-1 | TRBV6-5 | . | CASSYSVGGGINEQFF | TGTGCCAGCAGTTACTCTGTCGGGGGAGGAATAAATGAGCAGTTCTTC
15 | . | TRBJ2-5 | TRBV14 | . | CASSPTLRAQETQYF | TGTGCCAGCAGCCCCACTCTCAGGGCCCAAGAGACCCAGTACTTC
11 | . | TRBJ1-1 | TRBV3-1/TRBV3-2 | few | CASSQSTEAFF | TGTGCCAGCAGCCAAAGTACTGAAGCTTTCTTT
14 | . | TRBJ1-1 | TRBV16 | . | CASSQSFGNTEAFF | TGTGCCAGCAGCCAATCGTTTGGCAACACTGAAGCTTTCTTT
17 | . | TRBJ2-2 | TRBV4-1 | . | CASSQTPGLPNTGELFF | TGCGCCAGCAGCCAGACCCCAGGGTTACCGAACACCGGGGAGCTGTTTTTT
14 | TRBD1 | TRBJ1-2 | TRBV5-1 | few | CASSLDRGPRGYTF | TGCGCCAGCAGCCTGGACAGGGGGCCGAGAGGCTACACCTTC
15 | . | TRBJ2-2 | TRBV19 | . | CASSMPGRNTGELFF | TGTGCCAGTAGTATGCCGGGACGGAACACCGGGGAGCTGTTTTTT
17 | TRBD1 | TRBJ2-7 | TRBV7-9 | . | CASSPLARDRTFYEQYF | TGTGCCAGCAGCCCGCTCGCACGGGACAGGACTTTCTACGAGCAGTACTTC
11 | . | TRBJ2-2 | TRBV20-1 | . | CSATGTGELFF | TGCAGTGCTACCGGTACCGGGGAGCTGTTTTTT
13 | . | TRBJ1-5 | TRBV27 | . | CASSLKGNQPQHF | TGTGCCAGCAGTTTGAAGGGGAATCAGCCCCAGCATTTT
13 | . | TRBJ1-1 | TRBV6-4 | . | CASSVRLNTEAFF | TGTGCCAGCAGTGTAAGGTTGAACACTGAAGCTTTCTTT
16 | TRBD1 | TRBJ2-1 | TRBV4-2 | . | CASSQVKTGIFNEQFF | TGTGCCAGCAGCCAAGTAAAGACAGGGATCTTCAATGAGCAGTTCTTC